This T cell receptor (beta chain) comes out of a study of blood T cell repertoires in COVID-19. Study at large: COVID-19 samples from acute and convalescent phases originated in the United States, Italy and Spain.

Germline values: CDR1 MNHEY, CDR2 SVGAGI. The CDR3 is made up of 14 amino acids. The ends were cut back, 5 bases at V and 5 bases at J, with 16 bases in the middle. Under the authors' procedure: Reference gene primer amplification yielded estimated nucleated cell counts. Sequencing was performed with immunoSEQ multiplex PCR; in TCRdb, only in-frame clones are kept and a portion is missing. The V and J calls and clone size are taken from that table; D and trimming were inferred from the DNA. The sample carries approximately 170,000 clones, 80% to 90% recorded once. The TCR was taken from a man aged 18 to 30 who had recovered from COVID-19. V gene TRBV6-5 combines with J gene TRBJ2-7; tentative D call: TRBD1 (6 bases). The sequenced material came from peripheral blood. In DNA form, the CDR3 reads TGTGCCAGCAGTCGGACGACAGGTACCCACGAGCAGTACTTC. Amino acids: CASSRTTGTHEQYF.